This TCR beta chain was found in a study of control samples from healthy donors and cancer patients. Germline V gene data show CDR1 as SEHNR and CDR2 as FQNEAQ (reference sequence). The CDR3 spans 16 residues. Trimming took 6 bases from V and 5 from J, leaving 20 bases between them. Sequenced by immunoSEQ multiplex PCR; TCRdb stores in-frame clones only, minus some. This sample yields just over 150,000 clones, of which 85% to 90% are seen a single time; around 12% belongs to the top ten. This TCR was recovered from a man younger than 40 in good health. Source material: blood. J is TRBJ1-3 and V is TRBV7-9; no reliable D call. The chain's CDR3 is CASSEDSRPRRNTIYF. As DNA, the CDR3 is TGTGCCAGCAGTGAGGACTCCCGTCCTCGAAGAAACACCATATATTTT.